This T cell receptor beta chain was captured by sequencing in a study of T cells expressing NK-cell markers. TCRdb re-called the 5' RACE reads, yielding one record per CDR3 amino acid sequence without DNA. Seen in this sample are about 390,000 distinct CDR3 sequences; the ten most common clones hold roughly a tenth. CDR3 length: 12 residues. Germline V gene lookup returns CDR1 DFQATT and CDR2 SNEGSKA (reference sequence). This sequence originates from a woman between 45 and 60 years old in good health. Sequenced input: blood T cells: a sorted CD56 or NKG2C T cell subset, CD4+ or CD8+ T cells, or bulk PBMC T cells (not recorded which). The chain uses TRBV20-1 and TRBJ2-2. The CDR3 protein is CSASRVAGELFF.